The text below deals with one T cell receptor beta chain. The target antigen is unknown. The V and J ends lost 4 bases and 9 bases respectively, with 22 bases between them. CDR3 length: 17 residues. Germline V gene lookup returns CDR1 SGHVS and CDR2 FQNEAQ. TCRdb re-derived calls from the reads in MiXCR, one entry per CDR3 protein. Counted here are roughly 920,000 distinct CDR3 sequences, around 32% occurring once; the ten biggest clones make up around 15%. This entry is derived from a study of T cell repertoires in cytomegalovirus infection. Study at large: As its CMV epitopes, the study selected recently identified HLA-C-restricted and well-studied HLA-B-restricted targets. The public TCR beta signatures pointed to both CMV infection and matching HLA type.

The study, taken as a whole, reports: Public TCR beta family frequency separated CMV-and-HLA carriers, including in an independent cohort. The ex vivo response showed dominance by HLA-C-restricted CMV-specific TCR beta clonotypes.

The receptor's source is a human donor in good health (CMV status not recorded). Some clones in this sample may be carry-over from other donors' samples. The chain carries TRBV7-8 and TRBJ1-6, with D possibly being TRBD1 (6 bases). This specimen was cultured CD8+ T cells from PBMCs, taken from culture after CMV antigen stimulation. DNA of the CDR3: TGTGCCAGCAGCTCCAGGGGTTTGATGGTACGGAGTTCACCCCTCCACTTT. Translating it yields CASSSRGLMVRSSPLHF.